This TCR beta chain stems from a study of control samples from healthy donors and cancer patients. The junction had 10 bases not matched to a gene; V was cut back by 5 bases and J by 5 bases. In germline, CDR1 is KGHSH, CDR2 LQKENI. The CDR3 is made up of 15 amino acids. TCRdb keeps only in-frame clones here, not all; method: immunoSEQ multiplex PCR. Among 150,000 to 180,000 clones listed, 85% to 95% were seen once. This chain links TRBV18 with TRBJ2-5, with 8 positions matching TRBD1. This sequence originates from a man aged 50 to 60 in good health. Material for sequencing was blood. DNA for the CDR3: TGTGCCAGCTCAACCAGACAGGGGACGAGGGAGACCCAGTACTTC. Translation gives CASSTRQGTRETQYF.